The 20 T cell receptor beta chains presented below share a single source sample, sequenced in a study of blood T cells in healthy people across ages. Next came a second PCR, run for about 6 to 12 cycles, which used a sample-barcoded 5' primer along with a J-beta primer mix. TCRdb reprocessed the 5' RACE reads via MiXCR and lists one record per CDR3 protein. The repertoire consists of about 1,400,000 distinct CDR3 sequences, with approximately 42% occurring once and the leading ten covering under 8%. The specimen sequenced was blood. The receptors originated from a woman aged 18-29 years in good health.

This chain connects TRBV12-3 or TRBV12-4 to TRBJ1-5; D ambiguous. CDR3 size: 14 residues. V dropped 5 bases and J dropped 2 bases, with 10 bases sitting between them. This CDR3 is CASSHTRGNQPQHF. In DNA form, the CDR3 reads TGTGCCAGCAGTCACACCCGGGGCAATCAGCCCCAGCATTTT.

This clonotype came up a few times. The chain employs TRBV6-6 and TRBJ2-5; D ambiguous. Trimming cost V 4 bases and J 5 bases, with 8 bases left between them. The CDR3 runs to 12 residues. The V gene's germline CDR1 is MNHNY and CDR2 SVGAGI (reference sequence). CDR3 nucleotide sequence: TGTGCCAGCAGTTCCCCGACTGAGACCCAGTACTTC. This gives the protein CASSSPTETQYF.

Remarks on this clonotype: Mismatch with germline at one junction end may stem from a read error. DNA for the CDR3: TGTGCCAGCAGCTCGAGGGCCGTAACAGGCTACATCTTC. The encoded protein is CASSSRAVTGYIF. The chain is built from TRBV7-2 and TRBJ1-2; TRBD1 is a possible D gene (5 bases). CDR1 SGHTA and CDR2 FQGNSA come from the germline V gene. This CDR3 is 13 amino acids long.

The CDR3 loop is CASSYRGGSYGYTF. CDR3 DNA sequence: TGTGCCAGCAGTTACCGGGGGGGCAGCTATGGCTACACCTTC. J is TRBJ1-2 and V is TRBV6-5, with a tentative D call TRBD1 (6 bases). Germline V gene data show CDR1 as MNHEY and CDR2 as SVGAGI. V was clipped by 2 bases and J by 4 bases, with 11 bases between them. This CDR3 region has 14 residues.

Comment on this clonotype: It may be a read error: a sequence one base away is much more abundant. V gene TRBV12-5 combines with J gene TRBJ2-1, with D unclear. The end of the DNA is better explained by TRBJ2-7, so the J call may be wrong. CDR1 and CDR2 from the germline V gene are LGHNT and FRNRAP. The CDR3 has 13 amino acids. CDR3 nucleotides: TGTGCTAGTGGTTTGACCTCCTACAATGAGCAGTACTTC. Translating it yields CASGLTSYNEQYF.

The chain is built from TRBV7-9 and TRBJ1-3; no clear D gene. V shed 6 bases and J shed 1 base, with 25 bases lying between them. Germline V gene sequence: CDR1 SEHNR, CDR2 FQNEAQ (reference sequence). CDR3 length: 19 amino acids. The CDR3 protein is CASRPTFSEVSASGNTIYF. The CDR3 coding sequence is TGTGCCAGCAGACCCACTTTCAGTGAGGTATCCGCGTCTGGAAACACCATATATTTT.

On this clonotype itself: The junction departs from germline at one end; a sequencing error may be responsible. The chain joins TRBV6-5 to TRBJ1-2, with D unresolved. Germline CDR1 and CDR2: MNHEY and SVGAGI. This CDR3 region has 15 residues. CDR3 loop: CASSYEPGSNYGCTF. The CDR3 nucleotides are TGTGCCAGCAGTTACGAACCCGGGTCTAACTATGGCTGCACCTTC.

This clonotype was seen only a few times. The rearrangement uses TRBV5-1 and TRBJ1-2; tentative D call: TRBD1 (5 bases). V was trimmed by 4 bases and J by 7 bases, leaving 14 bases between them. Germline values: CDR1 SGHRS, CDR2 YFSETQ. The CDR3 loop spans 13 amino acids. The CDR3 loop is CASSDLGGVGYTF. The CDR3 DNA reads TGCGCCAGCAGCGACCTCGGGGGGGTTGGCTACACCTTC.

In this sample, this clonotype turned up a few times. The chain carries TRBV5-1 and TRBJ2-7; 7 bases map to TRBD2. After removal of 3 bases from V and 2 bases from J, the junction contained 5 bases not matched to a gene. CDR3 length equals 14 residues. CDR1 is SGHRS and CDR2 is YFSETQ in the germline V gene. The CDR3 reads CASSSGLVTYEQYF. In nucleotides, the CDR3 is TGCGCCAGCAGCTCTGGACTAGTGACCTACGAGCAGTACTTC.

This clonotype was counted only a few times. The chain combines TRBV3-1 with TRBJ2-3; D not resolved. CDR3 size: 16 residues. Per the germline V gene, CDR1 is LGHDT and CDR2 is YNNKEL (reference sequence). Trimming shortened V by 0 bases and J by 2 bases, and 12 bases separated the two germline ends. The CDR3 region is CASSQDLRLHTDTQYF. The CDR3 DNA is TGTGCCAGCAGCCAAGACCTCAGACTTCACACAGATACGCAGTATTTT.

The V gene is TRBV7-6, the J gene TRBJ2-3; TRBD1 aligns across 9 bases. Germline CDR1 SGHVS, CDR2 FNYEAQ. CDR3 length: 14 amino acids. The trim removed 1 base at V and 7 bases at J, leaving 3 bases unmatched. The CDR3 protein is CASSLGDRANTQYF. As DNA, the CDR3 is TGTGCCAGCAGCTTAGGGGACAGGGCAAATACGCAGTATTTT.

This clonotype was seen a few times. CDR3 in amino acids: CASSLERLAGEGEQFF. CDR3 sequence (DNA): TGCGCCAGCAGCTTGGAAAGACTAGCGGGAGAGGGTGAGCAGTTCTTC. The V gene is TRBV5-1, the J gene TRBJ2-1; 12 positions agree with TRBD2. From germline, CDR1 is SGHRS and CDR2 YFSETQ. The CDR3 spans 16 residues. V trimming: 0 bases; J trimming: 9 bases; junction bases outside the gene matches: 7.

The chain has TRBV12-3 or TRBV12-4 and TRBJ2-1; 11 bases are a match to TRBD2. This CDR3 has 19 residues. Trimming took 4 bases from V and 0 from J; bases not matched to a gene: 11. The CDR3, as DNA: TGTGCCAGCAGTTCGCGGGGACTAGCGGAGTTAAGCTCCTACAATGAGCAGTTCTTC. This translates into CASSSRGLAELSSYNEQFF.

The rearrangement joins TRBV28 to TRBJ2-3; D unresolved. V lost 7 bases to trimming and J lost 4 bases, with 6 bases between them. Germline CDR1 reads MDHEN; CDR2 reads SYDVKM. The CDR3 loop spans 11 amino acids. CDR3 in amino acids: CASKYADTQYF. CDR3 DNA: TGTGCCAGCAAATACGCAGATACGCAGTATTTT.

CDR3 region: CASSSRGRGSTDTQYF. The CDR3 bases are TGTGCCAGCAGTTCCCGTGGGCGGGGGAGCACAGATACGCAGTATTTT. This chain links TRBV7-2 with TRBJ2-3; 7 bases are a match to TRBD2. Trimming removed 6 bases from V and 0 bases from J; junction bases left unmatched: 9. The CDR3 is 16 residues long. Per germline, CDR1 SGHTA and CDR2 FQGNSA.

V usage is TRBV6-1 and J usage is TRBJ1-1; D is undetermined. CDR3 length: 11 residues. Looked up from germline, CDR1 is MNHNS and CDR2 is SASEGT. Trimming removed 2 bases from V and 5 bases from J, with 3 bases in between. The CDR3 DNA follows: TGTGCCAGCAGTGAATCAACTGAAGCTTTCTTT. Its protein is CASSESTEAFF.

The J gene is TRBJ2-3, the V gene TRBV9; 9 bases are a match to TRBD2. The junction had 11 bases not matched to a gene; V was cut back by 6 bases and J by 9 bases. Germline CDR1 reads SGDLS; CDR2 reads YYNGEE. The CDR3 consists of 14 residues. CDR3 coding DNA: TGTGCCAGCACGAGCGGGGGGAGCCAGGAGACGCAGTATTTT. Amino acids: CASTSGGSQETQYF.

V usage is TRBV7-8 and J usage is TRBJ2-5, with D possibly matching TRBD2 (5 bases). Germline assignment: CDR1 SGHVS and CDR2 FQNEAQ. This CDR3 has 15 residues. V shed 1 base and J shed 11 bases, with 20 bases lying between them. The CDR3 is CASSLGAAGNNEQYF. In DNA form, the CDR3 reads TGTGCCAGCAGCTTAGGAGCGGCAGGAAACAATGAGCAGTACTTC.

The V call is TRBV6-2 or TRBV6-3, the J call TRBJ2-7; 7 nucleotides align to TRBD2. J lost 7 bases, V lost 5 bases, and 17 bases had no gene match. The germline V gene encodes CDR1 MNHEY and CDR2 SVGEGT. CDR3 length equals 16 residues. The CDR3 DNA reads as TGTGCCAGCAGTGACACTAGCGCGATCTCCTACAATGAGCAGTACTTC. It encodes CASSDTSAISYNEQYF.

The count of this clonotype is one. The CDR3 is CASSPPRRESYNEQFF. The CDR3 nucleotides read TGTGCCAGCAGCCCCCCCCGACGAGAGTCCTACAATGAGCAGTTCTTC. The chain couples TRBV28 to TRBJ2-1; D uncertain. V lost 6 bases and J lost 1, with 16 bases in between. Germline CDR1 MDHEN, CDR2 SYDVKM. This CDR3 contains 16 residues.